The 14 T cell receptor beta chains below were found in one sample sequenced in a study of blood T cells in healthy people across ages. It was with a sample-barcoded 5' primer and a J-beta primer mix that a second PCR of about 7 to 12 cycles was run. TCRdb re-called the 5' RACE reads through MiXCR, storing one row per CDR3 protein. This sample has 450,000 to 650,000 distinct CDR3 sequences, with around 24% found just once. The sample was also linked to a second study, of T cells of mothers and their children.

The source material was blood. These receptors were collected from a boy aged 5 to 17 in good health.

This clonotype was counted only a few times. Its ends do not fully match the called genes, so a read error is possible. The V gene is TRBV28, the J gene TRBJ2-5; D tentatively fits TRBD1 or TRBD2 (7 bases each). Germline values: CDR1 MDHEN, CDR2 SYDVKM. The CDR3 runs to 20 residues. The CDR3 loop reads CASDQGGFGTTGERESEQHF. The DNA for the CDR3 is TGTGCCAGCGACCAGGGGGGGTTCGGTACAACCGGCGAGAGGGAGAGCGAGCAGCACTTC.

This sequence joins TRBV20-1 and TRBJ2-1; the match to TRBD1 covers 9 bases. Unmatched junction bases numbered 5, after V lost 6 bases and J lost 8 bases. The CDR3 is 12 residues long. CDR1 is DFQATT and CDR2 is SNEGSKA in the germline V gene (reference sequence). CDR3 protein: CSATRTGDEQFF. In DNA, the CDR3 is TGCAGTGCCACCCGGACAGGGGATGAGCAGTTCTTC.

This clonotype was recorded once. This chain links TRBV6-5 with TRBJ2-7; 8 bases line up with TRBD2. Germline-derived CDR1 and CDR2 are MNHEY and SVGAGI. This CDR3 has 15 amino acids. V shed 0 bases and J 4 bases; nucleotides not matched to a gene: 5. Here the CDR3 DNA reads TGTGCCAGCAGTTACTCCCTAGCGGGCCTTTACGAGCAGTACTTC. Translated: CASSYSLAGLYEQYF.

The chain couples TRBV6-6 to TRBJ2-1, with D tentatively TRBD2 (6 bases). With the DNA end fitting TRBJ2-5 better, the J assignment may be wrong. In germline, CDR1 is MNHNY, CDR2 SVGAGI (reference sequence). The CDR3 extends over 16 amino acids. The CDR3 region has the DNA TGTGCCAGCAGTTTCTCCGGGGGTCTCAATCGGGAGACCCAGTACTTC. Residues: CASSFSGGLNRETQYF.

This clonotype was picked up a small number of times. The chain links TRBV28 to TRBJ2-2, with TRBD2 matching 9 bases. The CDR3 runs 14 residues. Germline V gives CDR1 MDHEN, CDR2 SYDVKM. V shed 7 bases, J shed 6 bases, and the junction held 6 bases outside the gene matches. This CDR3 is CASISGSLSGELFF. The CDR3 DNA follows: TGTGCCAGCATTAGCGGGAGCCTCTCCGGGGAGCTGTTTTTT.

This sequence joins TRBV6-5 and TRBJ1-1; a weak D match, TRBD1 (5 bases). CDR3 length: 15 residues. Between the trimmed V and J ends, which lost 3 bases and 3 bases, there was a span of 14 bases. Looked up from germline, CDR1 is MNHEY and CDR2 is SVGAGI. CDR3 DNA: TGTGCCAGCAGTTATTCAGGGAAGGAGTACACTGAAGCTTTCTTT. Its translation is CASSYSGKEYTEAFF.

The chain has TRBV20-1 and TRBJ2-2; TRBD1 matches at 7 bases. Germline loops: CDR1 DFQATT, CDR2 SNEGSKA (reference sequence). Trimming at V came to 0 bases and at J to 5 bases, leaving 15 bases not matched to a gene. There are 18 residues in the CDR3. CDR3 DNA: TGCAGTGCTAGAGATATCACGGTAATGGGACAGAGGACCGGGGAGCTGTTTTTT. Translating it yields CSARDITVMGQRTGELFF.

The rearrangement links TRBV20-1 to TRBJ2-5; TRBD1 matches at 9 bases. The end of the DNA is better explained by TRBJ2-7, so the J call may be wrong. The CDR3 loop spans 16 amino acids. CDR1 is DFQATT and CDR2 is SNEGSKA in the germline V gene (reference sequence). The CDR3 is CSAREELYRGRSEQYF. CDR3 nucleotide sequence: TGCAGTGCTAGAGAGGAACTCTACAGGGGGCGAAGCGAGCAGTACTTC.

CDR3 sequence (DNA): TGTGCCAGCAGCTTAGGTTCGGTAGAGACCCAGTACTTC. Translating gives CASSLGSVETQYF. This chain links TRBV7-9 with TRBJ2-5; D is uncertain. CDR3 size: 13 residues. Germline CDR1 reads SEHNR; CDR2 reads FQNEAQ (reference sequence). Trimming removed 1 base at V and 4 bases at J, with 7 bases between.

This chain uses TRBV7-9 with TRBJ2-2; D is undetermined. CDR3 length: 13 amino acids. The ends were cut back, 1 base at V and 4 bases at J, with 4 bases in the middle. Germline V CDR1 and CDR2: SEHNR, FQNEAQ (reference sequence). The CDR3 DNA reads TGTGCCAGCAGCTTAGTGATCACCGGGGAGCTGTTTTTT. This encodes CASSLVITGELFF.

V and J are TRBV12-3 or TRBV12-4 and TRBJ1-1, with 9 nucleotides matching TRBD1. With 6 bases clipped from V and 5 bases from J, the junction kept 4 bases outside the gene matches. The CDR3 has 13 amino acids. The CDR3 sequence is CASRYRGLTEAFF. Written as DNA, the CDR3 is TGTGCCAGCAGATACAGGGGGCTAACTGAAGCTTTCTTT.

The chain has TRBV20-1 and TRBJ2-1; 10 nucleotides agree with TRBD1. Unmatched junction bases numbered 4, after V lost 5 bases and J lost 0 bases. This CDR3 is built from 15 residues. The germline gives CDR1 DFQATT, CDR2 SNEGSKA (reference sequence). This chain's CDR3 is CSAVDRGLSYNEQFF. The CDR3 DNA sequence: TGCAGTGCTGTCGACAGGGGGCTCTCCTACAATGAGCAGTTCTTC.

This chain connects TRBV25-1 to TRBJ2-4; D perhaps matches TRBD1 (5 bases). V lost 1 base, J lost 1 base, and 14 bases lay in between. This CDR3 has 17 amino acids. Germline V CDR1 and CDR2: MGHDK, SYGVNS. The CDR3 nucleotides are TGTGCCAGCAGTGAATCGCAGGGTCGTGCGGCCAAAAACATTCAGTACTTC. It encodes CASSESQGRAAKNIQYF.

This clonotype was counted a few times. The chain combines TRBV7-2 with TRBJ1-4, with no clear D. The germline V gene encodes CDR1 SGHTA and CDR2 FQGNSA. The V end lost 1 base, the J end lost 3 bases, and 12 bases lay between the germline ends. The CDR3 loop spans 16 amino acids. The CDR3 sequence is CASSLVVYSANEKLFF. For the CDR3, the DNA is TGTGCCAGCAGCTTAGTGGTCTACAGCGCTAATGAAAAACTGTTTTTT.